The present entry profiles one TCR beta chain with its context. The CDR3 consists of 14 residues. From germline, CDR1 is SQVTM and CDR2 ANQGSEA. With V trimmed by 0 bases and J by 8 bases, 9 bases remained unmatched. Assay used: immunoSEQ multiplex PCR; TCRdb lists only in-frame clones, some missing. The sample has 2 million to 2.5 million clones; approximately 95% are singletons. The data were taken from a study of shared clonotypes between healthy human individuals. Overall study: Aged between 18 and 49, the donors were a couple of women and a few men. Donors had three CD4 naive, three CD4 memory, two CD8 naive and one CD8 memory plate apiece.

Sequencing input: naive CD4+ T cells from PBMCs. Subset indicated: CD45RA+ positively selected. This chain links TRBV29-1 with TRBJ1-2, with 7 bases aligning to TRBD1. The clonotype was recovered from a young man in good health. Some clones in this sample may be carry-over from other donors' samples. The CDR3 spells CSVEDLHRGNGYTF. The CDR3 DNA sequence: TGCAGCGTTGAAGATCTTCACAGGGGAAACGGCTACACCTTC.